Listed here are 10 T cell receptor beta chains from one sample, sequenced in a study of blood T cells in healthy people across ages. A second PCR of 7 to 11 cycles used a sample-barcoded 5' primer and a J-beta primer mix. Each CDR3 protein is one row after TCRdb ran MiXCR on the 5' RACE reads. Among approximately 690,000 distinct CDR3 sequences listed, 40% to 50% were seen once. Specimen: blood. The receptors were gathered from an elderly man in good health.

This sequence joins TRBV28 and TRBJ2-7; 7 bases align to TRBD1. V shed 6 bases and J 6 bases; nucleotides not matched to a gene: 14. The CDR3 is 15 amino acids. Germline CDR1 is MDHEN and CDR2 is SYDVKM. The DNA of the CDR3 is TGTGCCAGCAGCCCCCCTCGGGACAGTCAGCTCGAGCAGTACTTC. As protein: CASSPPRDSQLEQYF.

This clonotype was detected ten times or more. The V call is TRBV7-2, the J call TRBJ1-4; tentatively, D is TRBD1 (5 bases). The length of the CDR3 is 15 residues. Trimming removed 0 bases at V and 13 bases at J, with 18 bases between. Germline V CDR1 and CDR2: SGHTA, FQGNSA. CDR3: CASSLAMGGRGGLFF. DNA of the CDR3: TGTGCCAGCAGCTTAGCGATGGGGGGACGGGGTGGACTGTTTTTT.

This clonotype was counted between two and nine times. The chain employs TRBV5-1 and TRBJ2-1; a weak D match, TRBD1 (5 bases). The CDR3 runs 15 residues. Germline V gene sequence: CDR1 SGHRS, CDR2 YFSETQ. The V end lost 0 bases, the J end lost 6 bases, and 13 bases lay between the germline ends. In DNA form, the CDR3 reads TGCGCCAGCAGCTTGGATTCAGGGCAGGGCAATGAGCAGTTCTTC. Its translation: CASSLDSGQGNEQFF.

Many counts were recorded for this clonotype. This chain joins TRBV12-3 or TRBV12-4 and TRBJ2-1, with 9 nucleotides matching TRBD2. V gave up 5 bases and J gave up 7 bases; unmatched junction bases: 6. This CDR3 spans 14 amino acids. The CDR3 DNA is TGTGCCAGCAGTCCTGCGGGAGGGATAAATGAGCAGTTCTTC. Translating gives CASSPAGGINEQFF.

The chain couples TRBV20-1 to TRBJ2-7; TRBD2 matches 8 bases. The tail of the sequence fits TRBJ2-5 better, so the J call may be wrong. The germline CDR1 and CDR2 sequences are DFQATT and SNEGSKA (reference sequence). The CDR3 runs to 15 residues. For the CDR3, the DNA is TGCAGTGCTGCCGGGGGGGGCGGGAGGATAGAGACCCAGTACTTC. Its translation is CSAAGGGGRIETQYF.

This sequence joins TRBV5-1 and TRBJ1-4; the D gene is possibly TRBD1 (5 bases). Germline-derived CDR1 and CDR2 are SGHRS and YFSETQ. This CDR3 has 15 amino acids. Trimming removed 3 bases at V and 3 bases at J, with 12 bases between. In DNA, the CDR3 is TGCGCCAGCAGCTCGGGTGGGGCGGCTAATGAAAAACTGTTTTTT. Protein: CASSSGGAANEKLFF.

This clonotype was seen more than once but under ten times. The chain uses TRBV7-2 and TRBJ2-3, with D possibly being TRBD1 (5 bases). From germline, CDR1 is SGHTA and CDR2 FQGNSA. The CDR3 is made up of 15 amino acids. Trimming stripped 1 base from V and 6 bases from J, with 14 bases between. In DNA, the CDR3 is TGTGCCAGCAGCTTAGACAGGAACCCCACCGATACGCAGTATTTT. Amino acid sequence: CASSLDRNPTDTQYF.

The chain uses TRBV6-6 and TRBJ2-4; 8 bases match TRBD2. V lost 5 bases and J lost 15; bases outside the gene matches: 21. Germline V gene data show CDR1 as MNHNY and CDR2 as SVGAGI (reference sequence). The CDR3 loop spans 16 amino acids. The CDR3 nucleotides are TGTGCCAGCAGTAGGGGAACCGGGACTAGGAGTGACAAGCTGTACTTC. Amino acids: CASSRGTGTRSDKLYF.

V usage is TRBV7-9 and J usage is TRBJ2-7; 7 bases are a match to TRBD1. The CDR3 sequence is 14 residues long. V shed 5 bases, J shed 1 base, and the junction held 5 bases outside the gene matches. Germline V gene data show CDR1 as SEHNR and CDR2 as FQNEAQ (reference sequence). The CDR3: CASSPQGESYEQYF. CDR3 DNA sequence: TGTGCCAGCAGCCCCCAGGGGGAGTCCTACGAGCAGTACTTC. Full variable domain (outside the CDR3, taken from reference TRBV7-9 and TRBJ2-7): DTGVSQNPRHKITKRGQNVTFRCDPISEHNRLYWYRQTLGQGPEFLTYFQNEAQLEKSRLLSDRFSAERPKGSFSTLEIQRTEQGDSAMYLCASSPQGESYEQYFGPGTRLTVT.

The J gene is TRBJ1-5, the V gene TRBV7-2; D is unresolved. V was clipped by 5 bases and J by 9 bases, with 23 bases between them. Germline CDR1 and CDR2: SGHTA and FQGNSA. This CDR3 has 16 residues. The CDR3 sequence is CASSRKSQIAMVPQHF. The CDR3 nucleotides are TGTGCCAGCAGCCGCAAATCACAGATAGCAATGGTGCCCCAGCATTTT.